Shown below are 26 T cell receptor beta chains from a single sample sequenced in a study of shared clonotypes between healthy human individuals. The assay was immunoSEQ multiplex PCR, and TCRdb's table has in-frame clones only and misses some. The sample comprises a few hundred thousand clones, about 95% of which are singletons, and 0.11% rests with the top ten. In the naive CD8 group, cells lacked CD45RO and were positively selected for CCR7, so terminally differentiated effector memory CD45RA+ cells were left out. Sequencing was performed on naive CD8+ T cells sorted from blood. The receptors here all came from a woman aged 25 to 39 in good health.

In DNA form, the CDR3 reads TGCGCCAGCAGCCAAGAACATACCCCCTACGAGCAGTACTTC. Translated: CASSQEHTPYEQYF. This chain uses TRBV4-1 with TRBJ2-7; D gene unclear. Trimming cost V 0 bases and J 2 bases, with 8 bases left between them. CDR3 length equals 14 residues. The germline V gene has CDR1 MGHRA and CDR2 YSYEKL.

The CDR3 protein is CAISEFGTNNEQFF. CDR3 in DNA: TGTGCCATCAGTGAGTTTGGGACCAACAATGAGCAGTTCTTC. This chain uses TRBV10-3 with TRBJ2-1, with D perhaps given as TRBD1 or TRBD2 (5 bases each). The length of the CDR3 is 14 residues. Germline V CDR1 and CDR2: ENHRY, SYGVKD. The V end was cut by 1 base, the J end by 5 bases, with 9 bases between.

The V call is TRBV11-2, the J call TRBJ1-2, with no clear D. Looked up from germline, CDR1 is SGHAT and CDR2 is FQNNGV. V was pared by 1 base and J by 4 bases, with 7 bases between. This CDR3 has 13 residues. CDR3 DNA: TGTGCCAGCAGCTTAGGCAGGACCTATGGCTACACCTTC. This gives the protein CASSLGRTYGYTF.

This rearrangement joins TRBV14 to TRBJ1-2, with a weak D call TRBD1 (5 bases). The CDR3 runs 19 residues. The V end was cut by 0 bases, the J end by 0 bases, with 20 bases between. The germline V gene encodes CDR1 SGHDN and CDR2 FVKESK. Here the CDR3 reads CASSQDIWGVSPSNYGYTF. CDR3 in DNA: TGTGCCAGCAGCCAAGATATATGGGGCGTTAGCCCCTCTAACTATGGCTACACCTTC.

This sequence joins TRBV14 and TRBJ2-5, with TRBD1 matching 8 bases. Per germline, CDR1 SGHDN and CDR2 FVKESK. V lost 0 bases, J lost 2 bases, and 2 bases stayed unmatched. The CDR3 consists of 15 residues. This CDR3 is CASSQDRQGQETQYF. CDR3 in DNA: TGTGCCAGCAGCCAAGATCGACAGGGGCAAGAGACCCAGTACTTC.

The rearrangement uses TRBV15 and TRBJ2-3; D is unclear. This CDR3 is 11 amino acids long. The ends were cut back, 3 bases at V and 2 bases at J, with 0 bases in the middle. Germline V gene sequence: CDR1 LNHNV, CDR2 YYDKDF (reference sequence). The CDR3 region is CATSSTDTQYF. As DNA, the CDR3 is TGTGCCACCAGCAGCACAGATACGCAGTATTTT.

This chain uses TRBV18 with TRBJ2-7, with 10 bases aligning to TRBD2. In germline, CDR1 is KGHSH, CDR2 LQKENI. The CDR3 covers 15 residues. Losses at the gene ends were 6 bases for V and 5 bases for J; bases not matched to a gene: 10. CDR3: CASSYPPSGSNEQYF. The CDR3 bases are TGTGCCAGCTCCTACCCCCCTAGCGGGAGTAACGAGCAGTACTTC.

The chain links TRBV27 to TRBJ1-6; D gene uncertain. Germline lookup yields CDR1 MNHEY and CDR2 SMNVEV (reference sequence). This CDR3 is 12 amino acids long. Trimming removed 3 bases from V and 10 bases from J, with 7 bases in between. CDR3 DNA sequence: TGTGCCAGCAGTTTTACTCAATCACCCCTCCACTTT. Translated: CASSFTQSPLHF.

This chain links TRBV10-2 with TRBJ2-5; a weak D match, TRBD1 (5 bases). The J call may be wrong; the DNA end is better matched by TRBJ2-7. The CDR3 spans 11 residues. Germline values: CDR1 WSHSY, CDR2 SAAADI. The CDR3 DNA sequence: TGCGCCAGTGTAGACAGTTACGAGCAGTACTTC. The encoded protein is CASVDSYEQYF.

This chain uses TRBV15 with TRBJ2-5, with D possibly TRBD2 on 6 matching bases. This CDR3 contains 12 residues. V lost 4 bases to trimming and J lost 5 bases, with 8 bases between them. In germline, CDR1 is LNHNV, CDR2 YYDKDF (reference sequence). CDR3 nucleotides: TGTGCCACCAGCACTAGCGAGGAGACCCAGTACTTC. Its protein product is CATSTSEETQYF.

The genes are TRBV6-6 and TRBJ2-1; 10 bases align to TRBD2. The CDR3 loop spans 16 amino acids. Germline V gene data show CDR1 as MNHNY and CDR2 as SVGAGI (reference sequence). Trimming removed 0 bases from V and 4 bases from J; junction bases left unmatched: 3. CDR3 DNA sequence: TGTGCCAGCAGTTACTCGAGCGGGAGGGGGTACAATGAGCAGTTCTTC. It codes for CASSYSSGRGYNEQFF.

This clone came up once. The sample carries other DNA sequences with the same CDR3. The rearrangement uses TRBV9 and TRBJ1-2, with D possibly matching TRBD1 (5 bases). V gave up 2 bases and J gave up 4 bases, with 6 bases separating them. This CDR3 has 12 residues. Germline V gene data show CDR1 as SGDLS and CDR2 as YYNGEE. The CDR3 DNA is TGTGCCAGCAGCGTTGGGGGCTATGGCTACACCTTC. It specifies CASSVGGYGYTF.

This chain joins TRBV14 and TRBJ2-1; 8 nucleotides agree with TRBD2. Germline V gene lookup returns CDR1 SGHDN and CDR2 FVKESK. The CDR3 totals 15 residues. Unmatched junction bases numbered 11, after V lost 4 bases and J lost 9 bases. Here the CDR3 reads CASSPIPGAGAEQFF. The CDR3 nucleotides read TGTGCCAGCAGCCCTATTCCGGGAGCGGGAGCTGAGCAGTTCTTC.

This chain uses TRBV27 with TRBJ2-1; perhaps TRBD1 as D (6 bases). V was trimmed by 2 bases and J by 8 bases, leaving 13 bases between them. The germline gives CDR1 MNHEY, CDR2 SMNVEV (reference sequence). The CDR3 consists of 14 residues. CDR3 region: CASSLGSGVDEQFF. Written as DNA, the CDR3 is TGTGCCAGCAGTTTAGGATCAGGGGTGGATGAGCAGTTCTTC.

The chain has TRBV6-1 and TRBJ1-6; TRBD1 aligns across 7 bases. V gave up 0 bases and J gave up 5 bases; unmatched junction bases: 4. The CDR3 spans 16 residues. Germline lookup yields CDR1 MNHNS and CDR2 SASEGT. DNA for the CDR3: TGTGCCAGCAGTGAAGCGGGGGACAGCAATAATTCACCCCTCCACTTT. Its protein is CASSEAGDSNNSPLHF.

This chain uses TRBV30 with TRBJ2-1; D tentatively fits TRBD1 or TRBD2 (5 bases each). V lost 5 bases, J lost 2 bases, and 16 bases lay in between. Germline V lookup: CDR1 GTSNPN, CDR2 SVGIG (reference sequence). This CDR3 contains 15 residues. CDR3 protein: CAWQTDWGTYNEQFF. DNA for the CDR3: TGTGCCTGGCAAACTGACTGGGGGACCTACAATGAGCAGTTCTTC.

V is TRBV28 and J is TRBJ1-5, with 10 bases lining up with TRBD1. The V gene end was trimmed by 3 bases and the J gene end by 3 bases; junction bases not matched to a gene: 11. The CDR3 loop spans 18 amino acids. Germline lookup yields CDR1 MDHEN and CDR2 SYDVKM. CDR3: CASSLSGTGVANNQPQHF. The CDR3 nucleotides are TGTGCCAGCAGTTTGTCGGGGACAGGGGTGGCGAACAATCAGCCCCAGCATTTT.

The rearrangement links TRBV18 to TRBJ1-5; unclear D gene. Looked up from germline, CDR1 is KGHSH and CDR2 is LQKENI. This CDR3 contains 11 residues. The germline V and J ends were trimmed by 0 bases and 11 bases, with 5 bases remaining between them. The CDR3 protein is CASSPPEAQHF. The CDR3 nucleotides are TGTGCCAGCTCACCACCCGAGGCCCAGCATTTT.

The CDR3 sequence: CASSLAIAGGDYEQYF. The CDR3 DNA reads as TGTGCCAGCAGCTTAGCTATAGCGGGAGGGGACTACGAGCAGTACTTC. J is TRBJ2-7 and V is TRBV7-8, with TRBD2 matching over 11 bases. The CDR3 spans 16 residues. Trimming removed 0 bases from V and 3 bases from J; junction bases left unmatched: 4. The V gene's germline CDR1 is SGHVS and CDR2 FQNEAQ. Full variable domain (missing parts from reference TRBV7-8 and TRBJ2-7): GAGVSQSPRYKVAKRGQDVALRCDPISGHVSLFWYQQALGQGPEFLTYFQNEAQLDKSGLPSDRFFAERPEGSVSTLKIQRTQQEDSAVYLCASSLAIAGGDYEQYFGPGTRLTVT.

This chain joins TRBV19 and TRBJ2-1, with TRBD2 matching 10 bases. This CDR3 spans 16 amino acids. V trimming: 2 bases; J trimming: 6 bases; junction bases outside the gene matches: 7. The germline CDR1 and CDR2 sequences are LNHDA and SQIVND (reference sequence). CDR3 sequence: CASSILGSGRANEQFF. CDR3 nucleotide sequence: TGTGCCAGTAGTATATTGGGGAGCGGGAGGGCCAATGAGCAGTTCTTC.

V gene TRBV19 combines with J gene TRBJ2-1; TRBD2 might be the D (6 bases). This CDR3 has 16 residues. Germline V gives CDR1 LNHDA, CDR2 SQIVND (reference sequence). V lost 2 bases and J lost 2, with 13 bases in between. The CDR3, as DNA: TGTGCCAGTAGTATAAGTGAAGCGGGCCCCTACAATGAGCAGTTCTTC. Its protein is CASSISEAGPYNEQFF. Combining the CDR3 with reference TRBV19 and TRBJ2-1 gives the whole variable domain DGGITQSPKYLFRKEGQNVTLSCEQNLNHDAMYWYRQDPGQGLRLIYYSQIVNDFQKGDIAEGYSVSREKKESFPLTVTSAQKNPTAFYLCASSISEAGPYNEQFFGPGTRLTVL.

J is TRBJ2-7 and V is TRBV23-1, with 8 bases matching TRBD2. TRBV23-1 is reported as an ORF; its role is uncertain. V was pared by 4 bases and J by 6 bases, with 8 bases of the junction left unmatched. The CDR3 length is 14 residues. The CDR3 here is CASSPGAGVSEQYF. CDR3 nucleotide sequence: TGCGCCAGCAGTCCAGGAGCGGGAGTCAGCGAGCAGTACTTC.

The chain has TRBV28 and TRBJ1-5; the D gene is possibly TRBD1 (5 bases). Per the germline V gene, CDR1 is MDHEN and CDR2 is SYDVKM. The CDR3 has 15 amino acids. The germline V and J ends were trimmed by 1 base and 6 bases, with 13 bases remaining between them. CDR3 nucleotides: TGTGCCAGCAGTTTATCCCCTCGCAGGGTTCAGCCCCAGCATTTT. Encoded protein: CASSLSPRRVQPQHF. The full variable domain, completed using reference TRBV28 and TRBJ1-5, is DVKVTQSSRYLVKRTGEKVFLECVQDMDHENMFWYRQDPGLGLRLIYFSYDVKMKEKGDIPEGYSVSREKKERFSLILESASTNQTSMYLCASSLSPRRVQPQHFGDGTRLSIL.

This clone was seen once. V gene TRBV19 combines with J gene TRBJ1-5; D is perhaps TRBD1 (6 bases). This CDR3 is built from 14 residues. Trimming took off 3 bases at V and 7 bases at J, with 13 bases between the two ends. Germline values: CDR1 LNHDA, CDR2 SQIVND (reference sequence). The CDR3 loop reads CASSMRGYMQPQHF. The CDR3 DNA sequence: TGTGCCAGTAGTATGAGGGGGTACATGCAGCCCCAGCATTTT.

CDR3 coding DNA: TGTGCCAGCAGCTTAGCGGGGGACATTGGAGGGATCCACGAGCAGTACTTC. Its translation is CASSLAGDIGGIHEQYF. This rearrangement joins TRBV7-9 to TRBJ2-7; the D gene could be TRBD1 or TRBD2 (6 bases each). The V end lost 0 bases, the J end lost 5 bases, and 20 bases lay between the germline ends. CDR1 is SEHNR, CDR2 FQNEAQ, per germline (reference sequence). This CDR3 spans 17 amino acids. Full variable domain (remainder filled in from reference TRBV7-9 and TRBJ2-7): DTGVSQNPRHKITKRGQNVTFRCDPISEHNRLYWYRQTLGQGPEFLTYFQNEAQLEKSRLLSDRFSAERPKGSFSTLEIQRTEQGDSAMYLCASSLAGDIGGIHEQYFGPGTRLTVT.

V gene TRBV19 combines with J gene TRBJ2-7; D is uncertain. V lost 4 bases and J 0 bases, leaving 13 bases between the germline ends. CDR3 size: 15 residues. Germline V gives CDR1 LNHDA, CDR2 SQIVND (reference sequence). The DNA for the CDR3 is TGTGCCAGTAGTACGGACGTCTCGAGCTCCTACGAGCAGTACTTC. Its translation: CASSTDVSSSYEQYF.